This entry describes one T cell receptor beta chain. This sample stems from a study of shared clonotypes between healthy human individuals. Repertoires were generated with immunoSEQ multiplex PCR, while TCRdb's copy carries only in-frame clones and drops some. The top ten hold approximately 1.6% of the sample, which has 550,000 to 850,000 clones, over 65% seen once. CD45RA+ naive and CD45RA-negative memory subsets were separated from CD4+ cells. The V gene's germline CDR1 is MNHNS and CDR2 SASEGT. With 7 bases removed from V and 5 bases from J, the gap between germline ends came to 11 bases. The CDR3 extends over 12 amino acids.

The chain is built from TRBV6-1 and TRBJ1-2; D gene unclear. Sequenced input: memory CD4+ T cells sorted from blood. Subset noted: CD45RA-negative fraction. The clonotype comes from a woman aged 25-40 years in good health. This CDR3 is CASIGGPYGYTF. CDR3 nucleotides: TGTGCCAGCATCGGCGGACCTTATGGCTACACCTTC.